The 23 T cell receptor beta chains below come from one sample, sequenced in a study of blood T cell repertoires in COVID-19. The protocol was immunoSEQ multiplex PCR, while the TCRdb copy is restricted to in-frame clones and leaves out a portion. The sample carries about 190,000 clones, roughly 81% recorded once. What was sequenced was peripheral blood. The receptor set was obtained from a woman in her 70s with active or convalescent COVID-19.

The chain combines TRBV5-1 with TRBJ2-3; D might be TRBD1 (6 bases). Trimming left V 0 bases short and J 1 base short, with 18 bases between. The CDR3 is 18 residues long. Germline CDR1 and CDR2: SGHRS and YFSETQ. CDR3 amino acids: CASSLEGFTGFRTDTQYF. CDR3 DNA sequence: TGCGCCAGCAGCTTGGAAGGTTTTACAGGGTTTCGCACAGATACGCAGTATTTT.

The count of this clone is one. The chain carries TRBV19 and TRBJ2-1, with 7 bases lining up with TRBD2. CDR1 LNHDA and CDR2 SQIVND come from the germline V gene (reference sequence). Trimming at V came to 5 bases and at J to 3 bases, leaving 4 bases not matched to a gene. The CDR3 has 14 residues. The DNA for the CDR3 is TGTGCCAGTAGTGTCAGCGGGGTCTACAATGAGCAGTTCTTC. Protein sequence: CASSVSGVYNEQFF.

The chain couples TRBV27 to TRBJ1-5; tentatively, D is TRBD1 (5 bases). Germline V lookup: CDR1 MNHEY, CDR2 SMNVEV (reference sequence). This CDR3 is built from 14 residues. The ends were cut back, 3 bases at V and 5 bases at J, with 11 bases in the middle. As DNA, the CDR3 is TGTGCCAGCAGTTTGTTAGGGGTGGATCAGCCCCAGCATTTT. This encodes CASSLLGVDQPQHF.

The chain uses TRBV2 and TRBJ1-6; D not certain. In germline, CDR1 is SNHLY, CDR2 FYNNEI. This CDR3 is built from 14 residues. V shed 2 bases and J shed 7 bases, with 9 bases lying between them. CDR3 sequence reads: CASSERLVNSPLHF. The CDR3 DNA is TGTGCCAGCAGTGAAAGACTGGTAAATTCACCCCTCCACTTT.

The V call is TRBV5-4, the J call TRBJ2-1; 7 bases align to TRBD2. Germline lookup yields CDR1 SGHNT and CDR2 YYREEE (reference sequence). J gave up 0 bases and V 4 bases, and 10 bases lay outside the gene matches. This CDR3 is built from 17 residues. The CDR3 DNA reads TGTGCCAGCAGCCGCCTAGGGCGGGGGAGCTCCTACAATGAGCAGTTCTTC. The encoded protein is CASSRLGRGSSYNEQFF. The variable domain in full, with the rest retrieved from reference TRBV5-4 and TRBJ2-1, is ETGVTQSPTHLIKTRGQQVTLRCSSQSGHNTVSWYQQALGQGPQFIFQYYREEENGRGNFPPRFSGLQFPNYSSELNVNALELDDSALYLCASSRLGRGSSYNEQFFGPGTRLTVL.

The chain combines TRBV28 with TRBJ1-2; 8 bases agree with TRBD1. V shed 6 bases and J 4 bases; nucleotides not matched to a gene: 7. Germline CDR1 is MDHEN and CDR2 is SYDVKM. The CDR3 runs to 14 residues. The CDR3 reads CASRSRGRSYGYTF. CDR3 in DNA: TGTGCCAGCAGGTCCAGGGGGCGCAGCTATGGCTACACCTTC.

The rearrangement uses TRBV11-1 and TRBJ1-1; 8 bases agree with TRBD1. The CDR3 covers 12 residues. Germline CDR1 reads SGHAT; CDR2 reads FQDESV (reference sequence). J lost 5 bases, V lost 6 bases, and 2 bases had no gene match. CDR3 in amino acids: CASRHRGTEAFF. CDR3 sequence (DNA): TGTGCCAGCAGACACAGGGGGACTGAAGCTTTCTTT. Looking up the rest from reference TRBV11-1 and TRBJ1-1 gives the full variable domain: EAEVAQSPRYKITEKSQAVAFWCDPISGHATLYWYRQILGQGPELLVQFQDESVVDDSQLPKDRFSAERLKGVDSTLKIQPAELGDSAMYLCASRHRGTEAFFGQGTRLTVV.

The gene calls are TRBV6-6 and TRBJ2-1; 10 nucleotides match TRBD2. This CDR3 contains 16 residues. In germline, CDR1 is MNHNY, CDR2 SVGAGI (reference sequence). V trimming: 2 bases; J trimming: 3 bases; junction bases outside the gene matches: 4. The CDR3 DNA follows: TGTGCCAGCAGTTACCTCCAGCGGGAGGGCTACAATGAGCAGTTCTTC. This codes for CASSYLQREGYNEQFF.

The gene calls are TRBV24-1 and TRBJ2-7, with 8 nucleotides matching TRBD1. V dropped 11 bases and J dropped 5; count of bases not matched to a gene: 10. Germline loops: CDR1 KGHDR, CDR2 SFDVKD. This CDR3 has 13 amino acids. CDR3 loop: CAISRQGWDEQYF. The CDR3 nucleotides read TGTGCCATCAGCCGACAGGGGTGGGACGAGCAGTACTTC.

The chain has TRBV5-4 and TRBJ2-2, with no clear D. The CDR3 is 14 amino acids. Germline loops: CDR1 SGHNT, CDR2 YYREEE (reference sequence). V shed 0 bases and J shed 2 bases, with 5 bases lying between them. CDR3 DNA: TGTGCCAGCAGCTTGGAGCCCAACACCGGGGAGCTGTTTTTT. As protein: CASSLEPNTGELFF.

The chain couples TRBV6-6 to TRBJ1-5; TRBD1 might be the D (5 bases). The germline CDR1 and CDR2 sequences are MNHNY and SVGAGI (reference sequence). V lost 7 bases to trimming and J lost 0 bases, with 10 bases between them. This CDR3 is built from 14 residues. The CDR3 nucleotides are TGTGCCAGCACGACCGGGGGTAGCAATCAGCCCCAGCATTTT. Protein product: CASTTGGSNQPQHF.

CDR3 DNA sequence: TGTGCCAGCAGTTTATCCCCAGGGGGGCATTCACCCCTCCACTTT. Its protein product is CASSLSPGGHSPLHF. The chain links TRBV27 to TRBJ1-6, with 7 bases fitting TRBD1. With V trimmed by 0 bases and J by 8 bases, 4 bases remained unmatched. The germline V gene has CDR1 MNHEY and CDR2 SMNVEV (reference sequence). The CDR3 is 15 amino acids.

The chain recombines TRBV6-2 or TRBV6-3 with TRBJ1-1; 10 bases match TRBD1. The J segment lost 0 bases and the V segment lost 4 bases, leaving 11 bases of the junction unmatched. The germline gives CDR1 MNHEY, CDR2 SVGEGT. The CDR3 is made up of 18 amino acids. The CDR3 DNA reads TGTGCCAGCAGTTCCCGGGACAGGGGACCCTCCATGAACACTGAAGCTTTCTTT. It translates to CASSSRDRGPSMNTEAFF.

This clone was observed a handful of times. This CDR3 is CASKSLAGRSNQPQHF. As DNA, the CDR3 is TGTGCCAGTAAGTCGCTAGCAGGGAGGAGCAATCAGCCCCAGCATTTT. The gene calls are TRBV19 and TRBJ1-5, with D maybe TRBD1 (5 bases). This CDR3 comprises 16 residues. V dropped 7 bases and J dropped 1 base, with 17 bases sitting between them. From germline, CDR1 is LNHDA and CDR2 SQIVND (reference sequence).

The V call is TRBV5-6, the J call TRBJ1-5; D not certain. Per germline, CDR1 SGHDT and CDR2 YYEEEE. There are 16 residues in the CDR3. The ends were cut back, 2 bases at V and 1 base at J, with 13 bases in the middle. CDR3 residues: CASSFYSGGSNQPQHF. In DNA form, the CDR3 reads TGTGCCAGCAGCTTTTACTCAGGAGGAAGCAATCAGCCCCAGCATTTT.

This clone was counted a few times. The rearrangement links TRBV2 to TRBJ2-7; the match to TRBD2 covers 9 bases. The CDR3 is 15 amino acids. V was pared by 1 base and J by 4 bases, with 5 bases of the junction left unmatched. Germline V gene lookup returns CDR1 SNHLY and CDR2 FYNNEI. Here the CDR3 reads CASSEGSSGIYEQYF. CDR3 nucleotide sequence: TGTGCCAGCAGTGAAGGGTCTAGCGGGATTTACGAGCAGTACTTC.

This clone was seen a few times. The chain employs TRBV18 and TRBJ1-1, with D unresolved. V was shortened by 5 bases and J by 3 bases, with 7 bases between the two germline ends. CDR3 length: 12 residues. Germline V gene lookup returns CDR1 KGHSH and CDR2 LQKENI. CDR3 coding DNA: TGTGCCAGCTCAGGGAGCGACACTGAAGCTTTCTTT. As protein: CASSGSDTEAFF. Full variable domain (outside the CDR3, taken from reference TRBV18 and TRBJ1-1): NAGVMQNPRHLVRRRGQEARLRCSPMKGHSHVYWYRQLPEEGLKFMVYLQKENIIDESGMPKERFSAEFPKEGPSILRIQQVVRGDSAAYFCASSGSDTEAFFGQGTRLTVV.

The gene calls are TRBV5-1 and TRBJ1-4; D is unclear. CDR3 length: 12 amino acids. Trimming removed 0 bases from V and 7 bases from J, with 4 bases in between. Germline V lookup: CDR1 SGHRS, CDR2 YFSETQ. CDR3 sequence (DNA): TGCGCCAGCAGCTTGGACAGTGAAAAACTGTTTTTT. It specifies CASSLDSEKLFF.

The rearrangement links TRBV3-1 (or the pseudogene TRBV3-2) to TRBJ2-3, with a weak D call TRBD2 (6 bases). The germline gives CDR1 LGHDT, CDR2 YNNKEL (reference sequence). Trimming took off 2 bases at V and 4 bases at J, with 13 bases between the two ends. CDR3 size: 15 residues. The CDR3 DNA reads TGTGCCAGCAGCCAATCGGAGGGAAAGGCAGATACGCAGTATTTT. Translated: CASSQSEGKADTQYF.

In the case of this clone: Germline is not matched at one junction end, which may reflect a read error. The chain links TRBV9 to TRBJ2-7; 12 bases match TRBD2. The CDR3 is 14 amino acids. CDR1 SGDLS and CDR2 YYNGEE come from the germline V gene. The DNA for the CDR3 is TGTGCCAGCAGCTCAACCTCTAGCGGGAGGGCCGCGGACTTC. Translating it yields CASSSTSSGRAADF.

The chain combines TRBV27 with TRBJ2-1; 12 nucleotides align to TRBD2. Losses at the gene ends were 9 bases for V and 7 bases for J; bases not matched to a gene: 10. CDR3 length: 15 amino acids. CDR1 and CDR2 from the germline V gene are MNHEY and SMNVEV (reference sequence). The chain's CDR3 is CASTKRLAGENEQFF. The DNA of the CDR3 is TGTGCCAGTACTAAAAGACTAGCGGGAGAAAATGAGCAGTTCTTC.

CDR3 loop: CASSQDFAEAFF. As DNA, the CDR3 is TGTGCCAGCAGCCAAGATTTCGCTGAAGCTTTCTTT. This rearrangement joins TRBV3-1 (or the pseudogene TRBV3-2) to TRBJ1-1; D is ambiguous. The CDR3 is 12 residues long. Germline V gene sequence: CDR1 LGHDT, CDR2 YNNKEL (reference sequence). V was pared by 0 bases and J by 6 bases, with 5 bases between.

The V and J genes are TRBV28 and TRBJ1-1, with D unclear. Trimming left V 6 bases short and J 5 bases short, with 16 bases between. The length of the CDR3 is 14 residues. Germline assignment: CDR1 MDHEN and CDR2 SYDVKM. CDR3: CASRSPISGTEAFF. DNA of the CDR3: TGTGCCAGCAGATCACCCATCTCCGGGACTGAAGCTTTCTTT.